This T cell receptor (beta chain) was sequenced for a study of blood T cell repertoires in COVID-19. Per the germline V gene, CDR1 is SGHTA and CDR2 is FQGTGA. The CDR3 covers 16 residues. The V gene end was trimmed by 5 bases and the J gene end by 4 bases; junction bases not matched to a gene: 9. Authors' data handling: Amplification from reference gene primers served as the basis for estimated nucleated cell counts. The assay was immunoSEQ multiplex PCR, and TCRdb's table has in-frame clones only and misses some. That table supplies the V and J calls and clone size; D and trimming were determined from the DNA. The sample contains fewer than 85,000 clones, 65% to 85% of which appear only once.

Sequenced input: peripheral blood. V gene TRBV7-3 combines with J gene TRBJ2-5; 11 nucleotides agree with TRBD1. This TCR was sampled from an elderly woman with active or convalescent COVID-19. CDR3 region: CASSMGTGGLRETQYF. The DNA for the CDR3 is TGTGCCAGCAGCATGGGGACAGGGGGACTACGAGAGACCCAGTACTTC.